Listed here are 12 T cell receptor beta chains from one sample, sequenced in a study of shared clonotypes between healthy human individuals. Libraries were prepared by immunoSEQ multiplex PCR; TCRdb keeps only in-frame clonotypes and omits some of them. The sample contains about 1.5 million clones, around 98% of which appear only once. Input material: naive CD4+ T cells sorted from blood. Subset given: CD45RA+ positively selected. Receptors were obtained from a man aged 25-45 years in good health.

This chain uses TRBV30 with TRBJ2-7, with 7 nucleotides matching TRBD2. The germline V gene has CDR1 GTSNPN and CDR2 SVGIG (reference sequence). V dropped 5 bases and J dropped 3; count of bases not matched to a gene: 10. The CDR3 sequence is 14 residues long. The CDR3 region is CAWGREDGIYEQYF. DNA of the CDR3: TGTGCCTGGGGACGGGAGGACGGGATCTACGAGCAGTACTTC.

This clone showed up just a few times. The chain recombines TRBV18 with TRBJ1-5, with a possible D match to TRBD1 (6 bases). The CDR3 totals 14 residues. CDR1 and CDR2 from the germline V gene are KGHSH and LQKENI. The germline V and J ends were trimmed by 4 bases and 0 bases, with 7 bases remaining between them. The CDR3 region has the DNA TGTGCCAGCTCACAGGGGGTTAGCAATCAGCCCCAGCATTTT. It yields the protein CASSQGVSNQPQHF. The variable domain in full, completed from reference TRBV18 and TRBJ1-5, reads NAGVMQNPRHLVRRRGQEARLRCSPMKGHSHVYWYRQLPEEGLKFMVYLQKENIIDESGMPKERFSAEFPKEGPSILRIQQVVRGDSAAYFCASSQGVSNQPQHFGDGTRLSIL.

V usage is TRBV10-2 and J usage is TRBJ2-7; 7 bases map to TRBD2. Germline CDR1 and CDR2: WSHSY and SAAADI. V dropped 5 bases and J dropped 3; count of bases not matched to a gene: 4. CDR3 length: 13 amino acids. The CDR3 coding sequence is TGCGCCAGCAGTCGCGGGAGAGACTACGAGCAGTACTTC. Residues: CASSRGRDYEQYF.

The chain's CDR3 is CASSQVAKNIQYF. The CDR3 DNA is TGTGCCAGCAGTCAGGTAGCCAAAAACATTCAGTACTTC. The V and J genes are TRBV6-5 and TRBJ2-4; D is ambiguous. Germline CDR1 MNHEY, CDR2 SVGAGI. The CDR3 runs 13 residues. The V end lost 5 bases, the J end lost 0 bases, and 5 bases lay between the germline ends.

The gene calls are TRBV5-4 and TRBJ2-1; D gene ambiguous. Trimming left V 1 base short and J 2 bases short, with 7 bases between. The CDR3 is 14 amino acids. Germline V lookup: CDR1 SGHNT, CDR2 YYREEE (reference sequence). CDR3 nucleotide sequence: TGTGCCAGCAGCTTGACGAGGACCTACAATGAGCAGTTCTTC. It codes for CASSLTRTYNEQFF.

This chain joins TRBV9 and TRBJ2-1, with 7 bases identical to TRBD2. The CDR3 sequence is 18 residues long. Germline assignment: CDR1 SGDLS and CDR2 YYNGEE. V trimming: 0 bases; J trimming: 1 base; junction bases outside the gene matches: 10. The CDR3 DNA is TGTGCCAGCAGCGTAGGCGGGGGAGGCGGGAGTTCCTACAATGAGCAGTTCTTC. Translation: CASSVGGGGGSSYNEQFF.

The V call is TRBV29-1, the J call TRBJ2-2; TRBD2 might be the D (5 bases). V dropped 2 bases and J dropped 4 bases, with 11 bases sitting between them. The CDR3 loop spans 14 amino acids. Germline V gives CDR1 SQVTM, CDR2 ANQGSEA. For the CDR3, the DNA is TGCAGCGTTGAACGGGGTCTTCGCACCGGGGAGCTGTTTTTT. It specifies CSVERGLRTGELFF.

The CDR3 nucleotides are TGTGCCAGCAGCTTGGCCCCTTGGGAGGTTAATGAAAAACTGTTTTTT. This codes for CASSLAPWEVNEKLFF. The chain uses TRBV5-5 and TRBJ1-4; D remains ambiguous. CDR3 length: 16 residues. From germline, CDR1 is SGHKS and CDR2 YYEKEE (reference sequence). Trimming shortened V by 0 bases and J by 4 bases, and 13 bases separated the two germline ends. Together with reference TRBV5-5 and TRBJ1-4, the CDR3 gives the full variable domain: DAGVTQSPTHLIKTRGQQVTLRCSPISGHKSVSWYQQVLGQGPQFIFQYYEKEERGRGNFPDRFSARQFPNYSSELNVNALLLGDSALYLCASSLAPWEVNEKLFFGSGTQLSVL.

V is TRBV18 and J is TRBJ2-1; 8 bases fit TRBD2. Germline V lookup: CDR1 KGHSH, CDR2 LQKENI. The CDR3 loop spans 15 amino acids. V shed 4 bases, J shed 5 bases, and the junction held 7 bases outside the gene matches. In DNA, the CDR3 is TGTGCCAGCTCACAGTATGTAGCGGGGAACAATGAGCAGTTCTTC. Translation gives CASSQYVAGNNEQFF.

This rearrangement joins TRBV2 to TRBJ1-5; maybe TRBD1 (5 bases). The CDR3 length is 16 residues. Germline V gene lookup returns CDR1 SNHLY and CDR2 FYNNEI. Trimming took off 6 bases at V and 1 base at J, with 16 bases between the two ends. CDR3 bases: TGTGCCAGCAGCCACACCGGGGCGCCCAGCAATCAGCCCCAGCATTTT. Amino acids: CASSHTGAPSNQPQHF. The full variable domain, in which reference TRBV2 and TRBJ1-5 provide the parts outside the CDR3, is EPEVTQTPSHQVTQMGQEVILRCVPISNHLYFYWYRQILGQKVEFLVSFYNNEISEKSEIFDDQFSVERPDGSNFTLKIRSTKLEDSAMYFCASSHTGAPSNQPQHFGDGTRLSIL.

The CDR3 DNA sequence: TGTGCCAGCAGCACTCCCCCGGGACAGGATAATAGCAATCAGCCCCAGCATTTT. This encodes CASSTPPGQDNSNQPQHF. The J gene is TRBJ1-5, the V gene TRBV21-1; TRBD1, the table's D call, lacks a check against the DNA. TRBV21-1 is designated a pseudogene. This CDR3 is built from 18 residues.

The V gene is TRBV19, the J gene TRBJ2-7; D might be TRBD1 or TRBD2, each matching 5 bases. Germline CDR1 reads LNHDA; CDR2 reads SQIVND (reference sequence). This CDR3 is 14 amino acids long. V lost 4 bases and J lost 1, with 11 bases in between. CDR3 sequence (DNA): TGTGCCAGTAGTACGGGACGGGTATCCTACGAGCAGTACTTC. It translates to CASSTGRVSYEQYF.